This T cell receptor (beta chain) was obtained from a study of beta chain features in type 1 diabetes. The study, taken as a whole, reports: A definitive answer on HLA type influencing TCRB rearrangement was not reached here. Among type 1 diabetes patients, VDJ junctions had fewer insertions and more deletions.

Every isolated RNA sample was fully reverse transcribed, so sequencing captured expressed TCRB transcripts. Using immunoSEQ multiplex PCR, the repertoire was profiled, and TCRdb retains in-frame clones only, with some absent. The sample lists roughly 180,000 clones, around an eighth seen once, with about 0.66% in the top ten. This clone was seen a handful of times. What it recognizes is unknown. Researchers reported sorting CD4+ naive, central memory, regulatory and stem cell-like memory cells via CD45RO/CCR7/CD25/CD127/CD95/CD27. Purity (above 95%) was reached by all sorted populations. The sequenced sample was central memory CD4+ T cells from blood. This TCR came from a woman aged 18-29 years in good health.

CDR3 in amino acids: CASTDRVYPRYSTDTQYF. The CDR3 nucleotides read TGTGCCAGTACCGACAGGGTCTACCCCCGATACAGCACAGATACGCAGTATTTT. The V call is TRBV19, the J call TRBJ2-3, with 7 bases lining up with TRBD1. The ends lost 7 bases at V and 0 bases at J; junction bases unmatched: 16. In germline, CDR1 is LNHDA, CDR2 SQIVND (reference sequence). The CDR3 is 18 amino acids.